Shown below are 8 T cell receptor beta chains from a single sample sequenced in a study of cytomegalovirus exposure and HLA in healthy donors. Researchers ran the PCR with 60 Vbeta and 13 Jbeta primers. Only in-frame clones appear in the TCRdb table, and some are missing; sequencing was by immunoSEQ multiplex PCR. The table lists approximately 170,000 clones, less than 85% of them singletons. The source material was PBMCs. These TCRs come from a boy aged 2 to 10 in good health and CMV-seronegative.

This sequence joins TRBV10-1 and TRBJ2-2; TRBD2 matches at 12 bases. The ends lost 2 bases at V and 0 bases at J; junction bases unmatched: 4. Per the germline V gene, CDR1 is WNHNN and CDR2 is SYGVQD (reference sequence). The CDR3 spans 18 residues. In DNA, the CDR3 is TGCGCCAGCAGTGAGCGGACTAGCGGGATACCGAACACCGGGGAGCTGTTTTTT. Translating it yields CASSERTSGIPNTGELFF.

Regarding this clone: Its ends do not fully match the called genes, so a read error is possible. CDR3 DNA: TGTTCCAGCAGCTTGGGGGGAGATACGCAGTATTTT. It encodes CSSSLGGDTQYF. The rearrangement uses TRBV7-9 and TRBJ2-3; D is possibly TRBD2 (6 bases). Germline CDR1 reads SEHNR; CDR2 reads FQNEAQ (reference sequence). This CDR3 comprises 12 residues.

This clone was seen once. The genes are TRBV6-5 and TRBJ1-3, with a tentative D call TRBD1 (5 bases). Germline CDR1 MNHEY, CDR2 SVGAGI. Trimming took off 2 bases at V and 2 bases at J, with 10 bases between the two ends. The CDR3 spans 15 residues. In DNA, the CDR3 is TGTGCCAGCAGTTACGGACGGGGGGCTGGAAACACCATATATTTT. Protein: CASSYGRGAGNTIYF.

Worth noting for this clone: One junction end does not reproduce the germline sequence, and a read error may be involved. The rearrangement joins TRBV7-7 to TRBJ2-2; weak D call: TRBD1 (6 bases). This CDR3 spans 17 amino acids. Germline-derived CDR1 and CDR2 are SSHAT and FNYEAQ (reference sequence). The chain's CDR3 is CASSFLPGQANTGELFF. As DNA, the CDR3 is TGTGCTAGCAGCTTTCTGCCGGGACAAGCGAACACCGGGGAGCTGTTTTTT.

The chain joins TRBV19 to TRBJ2-5, with 8 bases matching TRBD1. V was pared by 4 bases and J by 5 bases, with 9 bases of the junction left unmatched. This CDR3 is 15 amino acids long. Germline V lookup: CDR1 LNHDA, CDR2 SQIVND (reference sequence). The CDR3 DNA reads TGTGCCAGTAGTAGGCGACAGGGGTCTTGGGAGACCCAGTACTTC. Protein sequence: CASSRRQGSWETQYF.

The chain is built from TRBV5-1 and TRBJ1-2; 7 bases line up with TRBD1. Trimming cost V 4 bases and J 3 bases; bases outside gene matches: 9. This CDR3 region has 15 residues. From germline, CDR1 is SGHRS and CDR2 YFSETQ. CDR3 DNA: TGCGCCAGCAGCCCACCAGGGGGTCTCCACTATGGCTACACCTTC. Translation gives CASSPPGGLHYGYTF. The full variable domain, rest sourced from reference TRBV5-1 and TRBJ1-2, is KAGVTQTPRYLIKTRGQQVTLSCSPISGHRSVSWYQQTPGQGLQFLFEYFSETQRNKGNFPGRFSGRQFSNSRSEMNVSTLELGDSALYLCASSPPGGLHYGYTFGSGTRLTVV.

V gene TRBV28 combines with J gene TRBJ2-5; TRBD2 matches at 10 bases. V gave up 8 bases and J gave up 5 bases; unmatched junction bases: 2. The CDR3 length is 12 residues. The germline gives CDR1 MDHEN, CDR2 SYDVKM. CDR3 residues: CASLTSGETQYF. The CDR3 DNA sequence: TGTGCCAGCTTGACTAGCGGGGAGACCCAGTACTTC.

V and J are TRBV5-1 and TRBJ2-2, with no clear D. The CDR3 consists of 12 residues. Germline V CDR1 and CDR2: SGHRS, YFSETQ. V lost 4 bases, J lost 4 bases, and 5 bases lay in between. The CDR3 coding sequence is TGCGCCAGCAGCCCCAGCACCGGGGAGCTGTTTTTT. Translated, it gives CASSPSTGELFF.